The source of this T cell receptor (beta chain) is a study of monozygotic twins with inflammatory bowel disease. Overall study results and limits: Fewer clonotypes were shared with others by IBD patients than by healthy twins, especially with disease activity.

In germline, CDR1 is SGHTA, CDR2 FQGNSA. The CDR3 is 15 amino acids. Details on this clonotype: The antigen remains undetermined.

TCRdb reprocessed the 5' RACE reads and keeps a single row for each CDR3 protein, giving no DNA. The sample holds 400,000 to 500,000 distinct CDR3 sequences. This TCR came from a human donor with ulcerative colitis or Crohn's disease, or a healthy co-twin of an affected twin (not recorded which). This chain links TRBV7-2 with TRBJ1-4; TCRdb designates TRBD1, a call that cannot be tested without DNA. The sequenced sample consisted of blood. This chain's CDR3 is CASSQDRATNEKLFF.